This T cell receptor (beta chain) was observed in a study of T cell responses to AZD1222 COVID-19 vaccine. Points from the study as a whole: Along spike, vaccine-associated CD4 TCRs were found throughout, with dominance at 160-218 and 743-854. There were mostly white British donors and more females than males, and clonal diversity was possibly underestimated. Sampled repertoires all dated from after the peak T cell response.

Assay: immunoSEQ multiplex PCR; the TCRdb copy retains only in-frame clones and omits some. The table has over 85,000 clones, roughly 92% seen once. Trimming left V 0 bases short and J 0 bases short, with 9 bases between. The germline gives CDR1 ENHRY, CDR2 SYGVKD. This CDR3 comprises 15 residues. With regard to this clone: Its specificity is unknown.

This TCR came from an adult who received the AZD1222 COVID-19 vaccine. The chain has TRBV10-3 and TRBJ2-7; D is possibly TRBD1 (5 bases). Sequences were derived from peripheral blood, sampled 28 days after the second AZD1222 dose. The CDR3: CAISESTAISYEQYF. CDR3 DNA sequence: TGTGCCATCAGTGAGTCGACAGCAATCTCCTACGAGCAGTACTTC.